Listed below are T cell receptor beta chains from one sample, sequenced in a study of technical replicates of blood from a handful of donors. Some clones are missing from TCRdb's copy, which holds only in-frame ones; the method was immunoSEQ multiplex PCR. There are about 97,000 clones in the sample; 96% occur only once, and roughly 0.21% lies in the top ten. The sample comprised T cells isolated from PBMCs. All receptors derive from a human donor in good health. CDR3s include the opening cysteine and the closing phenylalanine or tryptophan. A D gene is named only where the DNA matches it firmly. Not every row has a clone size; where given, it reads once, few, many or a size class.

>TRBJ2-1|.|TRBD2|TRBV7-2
TGTGCCAGCAGCTTAGCCGTACTAGCGGGAGGACGGCATGAGCAGTTCTTC
CASSLAVLAGGRHEQFF
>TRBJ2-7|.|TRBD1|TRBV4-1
TGCGCCAGCAGTCCCGGGACAGGGTCCCACGAGCAGTACTTC
CASSPGTGSHEQYF
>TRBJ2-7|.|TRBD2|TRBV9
TGTGCCAGCAGCGTAGAAGAGGGGACTAGCGGGACAAGGACCTACGAGCAGTACTTC
CASSVEEGTSGTRTYEQYF
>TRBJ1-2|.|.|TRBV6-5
TGTGCCAGCAGTTACGATACCACCGGCGGAGGCTACACCTTC
CASSYDTTGGGYTF
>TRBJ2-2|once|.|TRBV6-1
TGTGCCAGCGTATACGGAGCGAACACCGGGGAGCTGTTTTTT
CASVYGANTGELFF
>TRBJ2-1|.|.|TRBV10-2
TGCGCCACCGGTCAGGGTGAGCAGTTCTTC
CATGQGEQFF
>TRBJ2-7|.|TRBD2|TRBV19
TGTGCCAGTAGTATCCGACTAGCGGGAGCCTACGAGCAGTACTTC
CASSIRLAGAYEQYF
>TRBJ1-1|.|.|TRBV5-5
TGTGCCAGCAGCCCTCTTACGCAGGGCACTGAAGCTTTCTTT
CASSPLTQGTEAFF
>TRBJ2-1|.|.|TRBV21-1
TGTGCCAGCAGCGTAGAGAGCTCCTACAATGAGCAGTTCTTC
CASSVESSYNEQFF
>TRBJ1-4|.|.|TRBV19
TGTGCCAGTAGTATAGGCCAGGGAAGGACTGAAAAACTGTTTTTT
CASSIGQGRTEKLFF
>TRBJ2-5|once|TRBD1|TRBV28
TGTGCCAGCAGTTTATGGGGGGACAGGACCTCTAAAGAGACCCAGTACTTC
CASSLWGDRTSKETQYF
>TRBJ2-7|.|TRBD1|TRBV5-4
TGTGCCAGCAGCTCTCCGGACAGGGTTGCCTACGAGCAGTACTTC
CASSSPDRVAYEQYF
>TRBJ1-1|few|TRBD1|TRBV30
TGTGCCTGGAGTGCAGACAGGGTGGGAGAGAACACTGAAGCTTTCTTT
CAWSADRVGENTEAFF
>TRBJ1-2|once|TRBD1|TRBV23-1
TGCGCCAGCAGTCCTTTCGACAGGGATGGGGAGTACTATGGCTACACCTTC
CASSPFDRDGEYYGYTF
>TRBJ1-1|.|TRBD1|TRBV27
TGTGCCAGCAGTTTCCACCAACGACAGGGAAATGAACGAGGGACTGAAGCTTTCTTT
CASSFHQRQGNERGTEAFF
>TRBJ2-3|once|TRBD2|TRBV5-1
TGCGCCAGCAGCTTGGGGACTAGCGGAGGCGTCACAGATACGCAGTATTTT
CASSLGTSGGVTDTQYF
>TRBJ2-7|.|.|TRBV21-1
TGTGCCAGCAGCAAAGATGGCAAGACTAGCGGGCCTAATGAGCAGTACTTC
CASSKDGKTSGPNEQYF
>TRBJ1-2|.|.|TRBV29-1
TGCAGCGTTGATGACAGGTTTTATGGCTACACCTTC
CSVDDRFYGYTF
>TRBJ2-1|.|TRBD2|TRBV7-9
TGTGCCAGCAGCATAATAGCGGGAGTAGGTTCCAATGAGCAGTTCTTC
CASSIIAGVGSNEQFF
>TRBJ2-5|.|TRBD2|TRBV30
TGTGCCTGGAGTCACGGACTAGCGGCTACCCAAGAGACCCAGTACTTC
CAWSHGLAATQETQYF
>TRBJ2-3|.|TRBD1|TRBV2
TGTGCCAGCAGTGTTCCGGGACAGGGCACAGATACGCAGTATTTT
CASSVPGQGTDTQYF
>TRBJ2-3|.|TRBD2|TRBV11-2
TGTGCCAGCAGCTTAGATGGACTAGCAGAGAAGGATACGCAGTATTTT
CASSLDGLAEKDTQYF
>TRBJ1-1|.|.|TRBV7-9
TGTGCCAGCAGCTTAGCTTCGGGGAGAGGCACTGAAGCTTTCTTT
CASSLASGRGTEAFF
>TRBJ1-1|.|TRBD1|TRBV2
TGTGCCAGCAGTGGCCTTACAGGGGGCACTGAAGCTTTCTTT
CASSGLTGGTEAFF
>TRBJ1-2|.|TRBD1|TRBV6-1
TGTGCCAGCAGTTTCGGACAGGGTGGGAACTATGGCTACACCTTC
CASSFGQGGNYGYTF
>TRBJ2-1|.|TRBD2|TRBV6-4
TGTGCCAGCAGTTTAGAGACTAGCTACGAGCAGTTCTTC
CASSLETSYEQFF
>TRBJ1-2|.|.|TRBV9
TGTGCCAGCAGCGTTTCTTCCTTGTGGGGGCAAAACTATGGCTACACCTTC
CASSVSSLWGQNYGYTF
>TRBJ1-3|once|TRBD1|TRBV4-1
TGCGCCAGCAGATCGGTACAGGGGTCTGGAAACACCATATATTTT
CASRSVQGSGNTIYF
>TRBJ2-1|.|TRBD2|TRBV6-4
TGTGCCAGCAGTGACTCGACTAGCGGGGGCCTCTCCTACAATGAGCAGTTCTTC
CASSDSTSGGLSYNEQFF
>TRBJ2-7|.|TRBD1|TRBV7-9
TGTGCCAGCAGCCCTCGACAGGGGAGCTCCTACGAGCAGTACTTC
CASSPRQGSSYEQYF
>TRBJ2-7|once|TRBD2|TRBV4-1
TGCGCCAGCAGCCAAGATGGGATAGCGGGGGTACGGGAGCAGTACTTC
CASSQDGIAGVREQYF
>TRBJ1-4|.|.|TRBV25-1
TGTGCCAGCAGTGCTCCCAGGGGCGCAGGGACCTTTGGTGAAAAACTGTTTTTT
CASSAPRGAGTFGEKLFF
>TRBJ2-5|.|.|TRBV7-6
TGTGCCAGCAGCTTAGCGCTATCAGGCTTGGAGACCCAGTACTTC
CASSLALSGLETQYF
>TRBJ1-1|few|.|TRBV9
TGTGCCAGCAGAGGGGAAAGGGGCACTGAAGCTTTCTTT
CASRGERGTEAFF
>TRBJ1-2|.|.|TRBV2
TGTGCCAGCAGGGAGGACGGAATCTATGGCTACACCTTC
CASREDGIYGYTF
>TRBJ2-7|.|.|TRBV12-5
TGTGCTAGTGGTTTGACCAGAACGGAGCAGTACTTC
CASGLTRTEQYF
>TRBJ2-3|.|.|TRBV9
TGTGCCAGCAGCGTAGAACTCGGGACTCAAGAAATCTCAACCAGCACAGATACGCAGTATTTT
CASSVELGTQEISTSTDTQYF
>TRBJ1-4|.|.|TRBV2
TGTGCCAGCATGAGCGACAGGCTAGGAGAAAAACTGTTTTTT
CASMSDRLGEKLFF
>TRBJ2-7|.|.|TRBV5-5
TGTGCCAGCAGCATCCCGGGACTGTACTACGAGCAGTACTTC
CASSIPGLYYEQYF
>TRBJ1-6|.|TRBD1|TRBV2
TGTGCCAGCAGAGACAGGGCGAGGGGATCACCCCTCCACTTT
CASRDRARGSPLHF
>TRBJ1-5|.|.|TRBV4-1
TGCGCCAGCAGCCTTCTACAGGGAAACAATCAGCCCCAGCATTTT
CASSLLQGNNQPQHF
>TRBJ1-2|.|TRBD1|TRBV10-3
TGTGCCATCAGTGCTAGGGACAGGGAGAACTATGGCTACACCTTC
CAISARDRENYGYTF
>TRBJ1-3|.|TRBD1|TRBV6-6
TGTGCCAGCAGCTCCCATGTGGGACAGGGGGCAAACACCATATATTTT
CASSSHVGQGANTIYF
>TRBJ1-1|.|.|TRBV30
TGTGCCTGGAGTGTGGGAGGGAGGGGGACTGAAGCTTTCTTT
CAWSVGGRGTEAFF
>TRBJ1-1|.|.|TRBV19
TGTGCCAGTAGTAGGGCCCTGAACACTGAAGCTTTCTTT
CASSRALNTEAFF
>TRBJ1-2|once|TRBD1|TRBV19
TGTGCCAGTAGTCCGGGACAGCGAAGCCATGGCTACACCTTC
CASSPGQRSHGYTF
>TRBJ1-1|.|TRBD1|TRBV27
TGTGCCAGCAGTCCGTACGGACAGGGTTTCTTTAACACTGAAGCTTTCTTT
CASSPYGQGFFNTEAFF
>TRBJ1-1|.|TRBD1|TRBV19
TGTGCCAGTAGGAAGGATTGGACAGGGTTCAGGACTGAAGCTTTCTTT
CASRKDWTGFRTEAFF
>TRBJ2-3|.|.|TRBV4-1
TGCGCCAGCAGCCAAGCGGTACAGGGATTGGCAGATACGCAGTATTTT
CASSQAVQGLADTQYF
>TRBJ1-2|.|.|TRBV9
TGTGCCAGCAGCGTTTTTGGTGCAGGCGGGCGGGGCTACACCTTC
CASSVFGAGGRGYTF
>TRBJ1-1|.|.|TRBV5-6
TGTGCCAGCAGCTTTTTTATGAACACTGAAGCTTTCTTT
CASSFFMNTEAFF
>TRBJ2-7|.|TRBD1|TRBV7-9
TGTGCCAGCAGCCCCCCGGGGACAGGTGGTTCCTACGAGCAGTACTTC
CASSPPGTGGSYEQYF
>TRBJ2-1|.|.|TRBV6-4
TGTGCCAGCAGTGCGCTAGCCGATTACAATGAGCAGTTCTTC
CASSALADYNEQFF
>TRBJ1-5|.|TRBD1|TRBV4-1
TGCGCCAGCAGCCAATTCCGAACAGGGGTGGGCAATCAGCCCCAGCATTTT
CASSQFRTGVGNQPQHF
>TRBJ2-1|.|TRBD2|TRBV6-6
TGTGCCAGCAGTTACGGGCTAGCGGGAGCAAGTGAGCAGTTCTTC
CASSYGLAGASEQFF
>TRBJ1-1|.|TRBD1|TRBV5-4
TGTGCCAGCAGCGGGGCCAGACAGGGGACGGGGAACACTGAAGCTTTCTTT
CASSGARQGTGNTEAFF
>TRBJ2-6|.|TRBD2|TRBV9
TGTGCCAGCAGCGCCCCCGGGAGGGCCGGGGCCAACGTCCTGACTTTC
CASSAPGRAGANVLTF